Sequencing of this T cell receptor beta chain was carried out in a study of Graves' ophthalmopathy and Graves' hyperthyroidism. Study in general: Sampling took place at initial diagnosis, with peripheral blood obtained before any treatment.

This clonotype showed up many times. Antigen unknown. Beta-chain TCR CDR3 regions were amplified from RNA transcripts. HTBI primers served in a first-round RT-PCR, which a second-round multiplex PCR followed. TCRdb reprocessed the multiplex PCR reads via MiXCR and lists one record per CDR3 protein. The data contain 300,000 to 500,000 distinct CDR3 sequences, 15% of them seen just once; the ten biggest clones take up roughly 7%. Study-wide findings and caveats: With approximately 88% sensitivity and approximately 79% specificity, a 13-signature model separated ophthalmopathy from stable hyperthyroidism. Detected in blood as well were most expanded thyroid clonotypes with frequency above 0.001.

CDR3 length: 13 residues. Trimming cost V 3 bases and J 0 bases, with 6 bases left between them. Orbital computed tomography, together with clinical symptoms, serum thyroxine, TRAb and thyroid ultrasound, was used for diagnosis. The source is a woman aged 18-29 years with stable Graves' hyperthyroidism. The sample consisted of peripheral blood. The gene calls are TRBV12-3 or TRBV12-4 and TRBJ2-7; D is undetermined. The CDR3 DNA reads as TGTGCCAGCAGTTTTCGAAGCTCCTACGAGCAGTACTTC. Its translation: CASSFRSSYEQYF.